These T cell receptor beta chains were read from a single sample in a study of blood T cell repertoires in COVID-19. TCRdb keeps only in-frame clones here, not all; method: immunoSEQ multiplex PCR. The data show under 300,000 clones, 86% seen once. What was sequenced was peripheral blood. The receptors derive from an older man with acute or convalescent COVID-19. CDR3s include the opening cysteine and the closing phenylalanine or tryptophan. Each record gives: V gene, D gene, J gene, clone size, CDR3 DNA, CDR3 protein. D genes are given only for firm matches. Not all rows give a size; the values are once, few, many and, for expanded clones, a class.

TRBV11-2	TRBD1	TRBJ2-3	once	TGTGCCAGCCGGAGACAGGGGGCAACAGATACGCAGTATTTT	CASRRQGATDTQYF
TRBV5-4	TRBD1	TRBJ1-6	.	TGTGCCAGCACCAAATCAGGACAGGAAATCTATAATTCACCCCTCCACTTT	CASTKSGQEIYNSPLHF
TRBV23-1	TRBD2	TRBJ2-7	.	TGCGCCAGCCACCCGGGGGAGGGTGCTTTTGGCGAGCAGTACTTC	CASHPGEGAFGEQYF
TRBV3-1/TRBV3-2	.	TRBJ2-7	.	TGTGCCAGCAGCCCCGGAGTAGCGAATACCTACGAGCAGTACTTC	CASSPGVANTYEQYF
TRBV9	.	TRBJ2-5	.	TGTGCCAGCAGCGTAGGTGGTAGCGGACATCAAGAGACCCAGTACTTC	CASSVGGSGHQETQYF
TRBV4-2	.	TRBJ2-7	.	TGTGCCAGCAGCCAATCTACAGGGAACGAGCAGTACTTC	CASSQSTGNEQYF
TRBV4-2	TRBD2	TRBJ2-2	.	TGTGCCAGCAGCCAAGCGTCGGGTAGCGGGGAGTTTAACACCGGGGAGCTGTTTTTT	CASSQASGSGEFNTGELFF
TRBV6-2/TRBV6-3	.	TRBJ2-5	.	TGTGCCAGCAGCCACGGGGGGCGGGAGACCCAGTACTTC	CASSHGGRETQYF
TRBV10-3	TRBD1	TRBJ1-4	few	TGTGCCATCAGTGAGTCACGGGGACAGGGGAATGAAAAACTGTTTTTT	CAISESRGQGNEKLFF
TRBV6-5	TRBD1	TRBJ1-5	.	TGTGCCAGCAGGCCCGGCACAGGGGAATCCCAGCCCCAGCATTTT	CASRPGTGESQPQHF
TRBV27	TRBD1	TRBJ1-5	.	TGTGCCAGCAGGCCAATGACAGGGGTAAATCAGCCCCAGCATTTT	CASRPMTGVNQPQHF
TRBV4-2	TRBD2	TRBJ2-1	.	TGTGCCAGCAGCCAAGATACTAGCGGGGGTCCCCTCTACAATGAGCAGTTCTTC	CASSQDTSGGPLYNEQFF
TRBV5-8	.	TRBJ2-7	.	TGTGCCAGCAGCTTACAGGGTCCGAGCGAGCAGTACTTC	CASSLQGPSEQYF
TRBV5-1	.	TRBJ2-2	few	TGCGCCAGCAGCTTGGGAGGCATGAACACCGGGGAGCTGTTTTTT	CASSLGGMNTGELFF
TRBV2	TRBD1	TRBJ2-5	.	TGTGCCAGCGGGACAGGGTCGCACCAAGAGACCCAGTACTTC	CASGTGSHQETQYF
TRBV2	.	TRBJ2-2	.	TGTGCCAGCAGTGATCAGGGGCCCCCGAACACCGGGGAGCTGTTTTTT	CASSDQGPPNTGELFF
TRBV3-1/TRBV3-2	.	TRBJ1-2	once	TGTGCCAGCAGCCAAGACCCCGTCGGTGGCTACACCTTC	CASSQDPVGGYTF
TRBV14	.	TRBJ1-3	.	TGTGCCAGCAGCCAAGACTTGGCGCCCGGGTTATCTGGAAACACCATATATTTT	CASSQDLAPGLSGNTIYF
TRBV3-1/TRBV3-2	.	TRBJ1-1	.	TGTGCCAGCAGCCAAGGCCCAGTTGAAGCTTTCTTT	CASSQGPVEAFF
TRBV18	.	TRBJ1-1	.	TGTGCCAGCTCACGACGAACGGGGGACACTGAAGCTTTCTTT	CASSRRTGDTEAFF
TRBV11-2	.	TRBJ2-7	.	TGTGCCAGCAGCTTATACGGTAGGGGTGGCGACTACGAGCAGTACTTC	CASSLYGRGGDYEQYF
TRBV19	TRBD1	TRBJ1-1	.	TGTGCCAGTAGTATAGCAGGGGGCGGGACTGAAGCTTTCTTT	CASSIAGGGTEAFF
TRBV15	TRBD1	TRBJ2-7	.	TGTGCCACCAGCAGGGACAGGGGGCTATTGTACGAGCAGTACTTC	CATSRDRGLLYEQYF
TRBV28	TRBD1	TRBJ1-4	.	TGTGCCAGCAGTAGTGGACAGGGCCCCCCCGGGAAACTGTTTTTT	CASSSGQGPPGKLFF
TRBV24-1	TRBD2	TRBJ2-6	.	TGTGCCACCAGTGAGGGAGGGGCTGGGGCCAACGTCCTGACTTTC	CATSEGGAGANVLTF
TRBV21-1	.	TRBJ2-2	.	TGTGCCAGCAGCTTGGGACTACCGAACACCGGGGAGCTGTTTTTT	CASSLGLPNTGELFF
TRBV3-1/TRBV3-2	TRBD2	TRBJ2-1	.	TGTGCCAGCAGCCAAGGACTAGCGGGATTCAATGAGCAGTTCTTC	CASSQGLAGFNEQFF
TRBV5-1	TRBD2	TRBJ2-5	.	TGCGCCAGCAGCTCCATAGCGGGGAGACAAGAGACCCAGTACTTC	CASSSIAGRQETQYF
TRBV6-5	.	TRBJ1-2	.	TGTGCCAGCAGTTTGGGCAGGCCCTATGGCTACACCTTC	CASSLGRPYGYTF
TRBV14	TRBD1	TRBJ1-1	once	TGTGCCAGCAGCCAGCAGGGGGTTACTGAAGCTTTCTTT	CASSQQGVTEAFF
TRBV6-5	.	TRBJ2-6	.	TGTGCCAGCAGACAGGACGGGGCCAACGTCCTGACTTTC	CASRQDGANVLTF
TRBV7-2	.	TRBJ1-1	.	TGTGCCAGCAGCTTACCGGGAATACCAGTCACTGAAGCTTTCTTT	CASSLPGIPVTEAFF
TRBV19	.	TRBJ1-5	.	TGTGCCAGTAGTGGGGCCAGTAGCAATCAGCCCCAGCATTTT	CASSGASSNQPQHF
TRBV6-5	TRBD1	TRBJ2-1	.	TGTGCCAGCAGTTACTCCCCCAGGGGGAGCTACAATGAGCAGTTCTTC	CASSYSPRGSYNEQFF
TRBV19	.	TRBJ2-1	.	TGTGCCAGTAGTATAGTCACCCCGAGCTCCTACAATGAGCAGTTCTTC	CASSIVTPSSYNEQFF
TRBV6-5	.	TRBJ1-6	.	TGTGCCAGCAGGCCTACAGAATATAATTCACCCCTCCACTTT	CASRPTEYNSPLHF
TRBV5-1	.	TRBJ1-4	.	TGCGCCAGCAGCTTGTTCGGCAGGGGCGACGAAAAACTGTTTTTT	CASSLFGRGDEKLFF
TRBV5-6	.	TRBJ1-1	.	TGTGCCAGCAGCTTGTACCCGGGTAAGGACACTGAAGCTTTCTTT	CASSLYPGKDTEAFF
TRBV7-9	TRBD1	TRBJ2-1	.	TGTGCCAGCAGCTTAGTGGGACAGACCTACAATGAGCAGTTCTTC	CASSLVGQTYNEQFF
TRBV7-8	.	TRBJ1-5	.	TGTGCCAGCAGACAGGGCTATAGCAATCAGCCCCAGCATTTT	CASRQGYSNQPQHF
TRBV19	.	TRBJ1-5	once	TGTGCCAGTAGTGATGAAAGGGGGACTAGGGAGCCCCAGCATTTT	CASSDERGTREPQHF
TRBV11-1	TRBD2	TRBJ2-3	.	TGTGCCAGCAAGAAGGAACTAGCGGGAGACGCTACGCAGTATTTT	CASKKELAGDATQYF
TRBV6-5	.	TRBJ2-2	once	TGTGCCAGCTCAAGCGGGCTCCCGAACACCGGGGAGCTGTTTTTT	CASSSGLPNTGELFF
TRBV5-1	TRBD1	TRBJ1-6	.	TGCGCCAGCAGCGCTGGACAGGGGGCCTTCTTCCTCCACTTT	CASSAGQGAFFLHF
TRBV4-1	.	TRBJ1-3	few	TGCGCCAGCAGCCAAGATCGGGGGGGGGCTGGAAACACCATATATTTT	CASSQDRGGAGNTIYF
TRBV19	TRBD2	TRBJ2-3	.	TGTGCCAGTAGTATACGCCGCGGGGGTACAGATACGCAGTATTTT	CASSIRRGGTDTQYF
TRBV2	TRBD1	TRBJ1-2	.	TGTGCCAGCAGTCCGCAGGGGGTCCGGTTCTACACCTTC	CASSPQGVRFYTF
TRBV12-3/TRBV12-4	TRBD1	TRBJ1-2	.	TGTGCCAGCAGCCTGGGACAGAACTATGGCTACACCTTC	CASSLGQNYGYTF
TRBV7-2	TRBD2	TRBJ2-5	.	TGTGCCAGCAGCCCTCTGGGGACTAGCGGGGGGTATACCCAGTACTTC	CASSPLGTSGGYTQYF
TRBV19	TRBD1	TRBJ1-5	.	TGTGCCAGTAGTGGAGGGACAGGGGGCGGAGGTCAGCCCCAGCATTTT	CASSGGTGGGGQPQHF
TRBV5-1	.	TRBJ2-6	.	TGCGCCAGCAGCTTGTTAGGGGTCGCGTCCGGGGCCAACGTCCTGACTTTC	CASSLLGVASGANVLTF
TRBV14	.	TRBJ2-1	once	TGTGCCAGCAGTTTCATTCCCAACAATGAGCAGTTCTTC	CASSFIPNNEQFF
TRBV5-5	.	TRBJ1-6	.	TGTGCCAGCAGCTTTACGACCCGCGGGGGCGCTTCCTATAATTCACCCCTCCACTTT	CASSFTTRGGASYNSPLHF